Presented here are 28 T cell receptor beta chains from one specimen sequenced in a study of T cells in Graves' hyperthyroidism and ophthalmopathy. Amplification yielded TCR beta CDR3 regions, with RNA transcripts as the source. First-round RT-PCR targeting the TCR CDR3 was performed with the HTBI primer set. MiXCR, run by TCRdb on the multiplex PCR reads, gives a single entry per CDR3 protein. The repertoire holds about 410,000 distinct CDR3 sequences, about 14% seen once, with about 12% in the top ten. The sequenced sample was blood. The receptors stem from a man younger than 35 with Graves' ophthalmopathy.

The rearrangement uses TRBV6-2 or TRBV6-3 and TRBJ2-3; 13 bases match TRBD2. The J segment lost 2 bases and the V segment lost 8 bases, leaving 13 bases of the junction unmatched. Per the germline V gene, CDR1 is MNHEY and CDR2 is SVGEGT. CDR3 length: 18 amino acids. CDR3 residues: CASPPPPGTSGATDTQYF. The CDR3 nucleotides are TGTGCCAGCCCACCTCCCCCCGGGACTAGCGGGGCCACAGATACGCAGTATTTT.

Details on this clonotype: This may be a read error: a much more frequent sequence differs by one nucleotide. The chain employs TRBV12-3 or TRBV12-4 and TRBJ2-3; the D gene is possibly TRBD1 (6 bases). Trimming pared 5 bases from V and 5 bases from J, leaving 14 bases between. The CDR3 runs to 14 residues. CDR3 in amino acids: CASSPRGFLDTQYF. CDR3 DNA sequence: TGTGCCAGCAGTCCCAGGGGCTTTTTAGATACGCAGTATTTT.

This clonotype has just one count. The junction and the germline gene differ at one end; a read error may be behind it. CDR3 in DNA: TGCGCCAGCAGCTTGGCTGGGGCCAGCGTCCTGACTTTC. Its translation: CASSLAGASVLTF. V usage is TRBV5-1 and J usage is TRBJ2-6; D is perhaps TRBD1 (5 bases). The CDR3 extends over 13 amino acids. CDR1 is SGHRS and CDR2 is YFSETQ in the germline V gene.

This clonotype was recorded many times. The genes are TRBV10-3 and TRBJ1-1, with 7 positions matching TRBD1. Germline lookup yields CDR1 ENHRY and CDR2 SYGVKD. The CDR3 is 13 residues long. V shed 4 bases, J shed 5 bases, and the junction held 4 bases outside the gene matches. The CDR3 DNA reads as TGTGCCATCAGTGGGCAGGGGGATACTGAAGCTTTCTTT. Translation gives CAISGQGDTEAFF.

This clonotype occurred many times. The rearrangement uses TRBV5-1 and TRBJ1-2; D is unclear. Looked up from germline, CDR1 is SGHRS and CDR2 is YFSETQ. CDR3 length: 14 amino acids. V was cut by 4 bases and J by 8 bases, with 18 bases left in between. DNA of the CDR3: TGCGCCAGCAGCCCCCAGCAGCAGTATCAAGGCTACACCTTC. Amino acids: CASSPQQQYQGYTF. Using reference TRBV5-1 and TRBJ1-2 for the parts outside the CDR3, the full variable domain is KAGVTQTPRYLIKTRGQQVTLSCSPISGHRSVSWYQQTPGQGLQFLFEYFSETQRNKGNFPGRFSGRQFSNSRSEMNVSTLELGDSALYLCASSPQQQYQGYTFGSGTRLTVV.

This clonotype was seen at least ten times. The chain uses TRBV20-1 and TRBJ2-7; 10 bases agree with TRBD2. The ends lost 1 base at V and 2 bases at J; junction bases unmatched: 8. The CDR3 runs to 16 residues. CDR1 is DFQATT, CDR2 SNEGSKA, per germline (reference sequence). CDR3 in amino acids: CSARGYGTSDTYEQYF. CDR3 nucleotides: TGCAGTGCTAGAGGGTACGGGACTAGCGATACCTACGAGCAGTACTTC.

The J gene is TRBJ1-2, the V gene TRBV29-1; maybe TRBD1 (6 bases). The CDR3 contains 13 residues. Germline CDR1 SQVTM, CDR2 ANQGSEA. The CDR3 loop is CRGGGAAAYGYTF. The CDR3 coding sequence is TGCAGAGGTGGGGGGGCAGCGGCCTATGGCTACACCTTC.

There are many counts of this clonotype. The CDR3 nucleotides are TGTGCCAGCAGCCCGCCCGACAGGGGTGGCTATGGCTACACCTTC. It yields the protein CASSPPDRGGYGYTF. The V call is TRBV11-2, the J call TRBJ1-2; 8 nucleotides agree with TRBD1. CDR3 length: 15 residues. The junction had 9 bases not matched to a gene; V was cut back by 5 bases and J by 4 bases. The germline CDR1 and CDR2 sequences are SGHAT and FQNNGV.

V and J are TRBV6-1 and TRBJ2-2; TRBD1 agrees at 8 bases. V shed 5 bases, J shed 4 bases, and the junction held 6 bases outside the gene matches. In germline, CDR1 is MNHNS, CDR2 SASEGT. The CDR3 length is 15 residues. The CDR3 here is CASSNRQGLTGELFF. The CDR3 coding sequence is TGTGCCAGCAGTAACCGACAGGGGCTCACCGGGGAGCTGTTTTTT.

In its sample, this clonotype was seen many times. This sequence joins TRBV14 and TRBJ2-5; D possibly corresponds to TRBD2 (6 bases). The CDR3 runs to 15 residues. Germline CDR1 is SGHDN and CDR2 is FVKESK. Trimming removed 4 bases at V and 7 bases at J, with 19 bases between. Here the CDR3 reads CASSRTLLPGGTQYF. CDR3 nucleotide sequence: TGTGCCAGCAGCCGCACACTCCTCCCCGGGGGGACCCAGTACTTC.

The CDR3 DNA reads TGTGCCAGCAGCCAAGATCAGAGATGGGCCAATGAGCAGTTCTTC. Translation: CASSQDQRWANEQFF. The chain carries TRBV14 and TRBJ2-1, with D hard to call. The V gene lost 0 bases and the J gene lost 6 bases, with 12 bases spanning the gap. CDR1 SGHDN and CDR2 FVKESK come from the germline V gene. The CDR3 totals 15 residues.

As concerns this clonotype: Since a much larger clone is just one base distant, this may be a read error. The rearrangement uses TRBV3-1 and TRBJ2-1; TRBD1 agrees at 10 bases. The germline gives CDR1 LGHDT, CDR2 YNNKEL (reference sequence). There are 16 residues in the CDR3. Trimming at V came to 0 bases and at J to 4 bases, leaving 3 bases not matched to a gene. The CDR3 is CASSQEGTGVYNEQFF. In DNA form, the CDR3 reads TGTGCCAGCAGCCAAGAGGGGACAGGGGTTTACAATGAGCAGTTCTTC.

This clonotype was seen many times. V and J are TRBV27 and TRBJ1-5; TRBD1 matches at 8 bases. The CDR3 covers 19 residues. The V gene's germline CDR1 is MNHEY and CDR2 SMNVEV (reference sequence). The ends lost 5 bases at V and 1 base at J; junction bases unmatched: 16. As DNA, the CDR3 is TGTGCCAGCAGTCCCCGACAGGGGTGGGGTGGGATAAGCAATCAGCCCCAGCATTTT. Translating gives CASSPRQGWGGISNQPQHF.

The chain carries TRBV6-1 and TRBJ1-3; D is unclear. V dropped 6 bases and J dropped 0 bases, with 9 bases sitting between them. Germline CDR1 reads MNHNS; CDR2 reads SASEGT. The CDR3 sequence is 14 residues long. CDR3 coding DNA: TGTGCCAGCAGACAACTTAGCTCTGGAAACACCATATATTTT. It codes for CASRQLSSGNTIYF.

This clonotype occurred many times. The J gene is TRBJ1-4, the V gene TRBV11-2; TRBD1 is a possible D gene (5 bases). The CDR3 has 14 residues. Germline V CDR1 and CDR2: SGHAT, FQNNGV. V gave up 6 bases and J gave up 5 bases, with 13 bases separating them. The CDR3 region is CASRSPGRNEKLFF. As DNA, the CDR3 is TGTGCCAGCAGATCGCCGGGACGGAATGAAAAACTGTTTTTT.

The chain has TRBV20-1 and TRBJ2-1, with 7 bases that match TRBD2. The CDR3 contains 11 residues. In germline, CDR1 is DFQATT, CDR2 SNEGSKA (reference sequence). V lost 3 bases to trimming and J lost 8 bases; unmatched junction nucleotides: 1. For the CDR3, the DNA is TGCAGTGCTAGTCGGGGGGATGAGCAGTTCTTC. Its translation is CSASRGDEQFF.

This clonotype was seen only a few times. Its ends do not fully match the called genes, so a read error is possible. V usage is TRBV12-3 or TRBV12-4 and J usage is TRBJ2-3; D possibly matches TRBD1 or TRBD2 (5 bases each). This CDR3 spans 11 amino acids. The CDR3 DNA follows: TGTGCCAGCACTTTAGAGGGACCGCAGTATTTT. Amino acid sequence: CASTLEGPQYF.

The gene calls are TRBV6-1 and TRBJ2-3; 14 positions agree with TRBD2. Per the germline V gene, CDR1 is MNHNS and CDR2 is SASEGT. V dropped 7 bases and J dropped 0; count of bases not matched to a gene: 6. The length of the CDR3 is 17 residues. The DNA of the CDR3 is TGTGCCAGCACCGACGGGACTAGCGGGGGCAGCACAGATACGCAGTATTTT. It specifies CASTDGTSGGSTDTQYF.

J is TRBJ2-1 and V is TRBV10-1; weak D call: TRBD1 (6 bases). The germline V gene encodes CDR1 WNHNN and CDR2 SYGVQD (reference sequence). The CDR3 covers 15 residues. Trimming removed 3 bases from V and 4 bases from J, with 13 bases in between. In DNA form, the CDR3 reads TGCGCCAGCAGTGAAACAGGGACACCATACAATGAGCAGTTCTTC. Its translation: CASSETGTPYNEQFF.

The rearrangement joins TRBV19 to TRBJ2-1, with 12 bases fitting TRBD2. CDR3 length: 15 amino acids. Trimming at V came to 8 bases and at J to 5 bases, leaving 7 bases not matched to a gene. The V gene's germline CDR1 is LNHDA and CDR2 SQIVND (reference sequence). The CDR3 nucleotides read TGTGCCAGTCGTCTAGCGGGAGGGTTTAACAATGAGCAGTTCTTC. It translates to CASRLAGGFNNEQFF.

This clonotype has at least ten counts. The chain combines TRBV20-1 with TRBJ2-1; D could derive from TRBD1 or TRBD2 (5 bases each). V lost 1 base and J lost 7, with 26 bases in between. The V gene's germline CDR1 is DFQATT and CDR2 SNEGSKA (reference sequence). The CDR3 has 18 amino acids. Written as DNA, the CDR3 is TGCAGTGCTAGAGTGCCCTGGGACCCGAGGAAGAATATAAATGAGCAGTTCTTC. This codes for CSARVPWDPRKNINEQFF.

The sample holds many counts of this clonotype. The V call is TRBV24-1, the J call TRBJ2-7; D gene unclear. Trimming stripped 3 bases from V and 5 bases from J, with 16 bases between. CDR3 length equals 15 residues. The germline V gene has CDR1 KGHDR and CDR2 SFDVKD. CDR3: CATSDDHSGSNEQYF. As DNA, the CDR3 is TGTGCCACCAGTGATGACCACTCCGGATCTAACGAGCAGTACTTC.

The rearrangement joins TRBV20-1 to TRBJ1-3, with TRBD1 as a possible D gene (5 bases). Per germline, CDR1 DFQATT and CDR2 SNEGSKA (reference sequence). There are 13 residues in the CDR3. The ends were cut back, 0 bases at V and 4 bases at J, with 7 bases in the middle. CDR3 in amino acids: CSARDRDGNTIYF. CDR3 nucleotide sequence: TGCAGTGCTAGAGATCGGGACGGAAACACCATATATTTT.

This clonotype has at least ten counts. This rearrangement joins TRBV6-1 to TRBJ2-7; D is possibly TRBD1 (5 bases). Looked up from germline, CDR1 is MNHNS and CDR2 is SASEGT. The V end lost 7 bases, the J end lost 2 bases, and 9 bases lay between the germline ends. CDR3 size: 12 residues. CDR3 residues: CASIDSPYEQYF. In nucleotides, the CDR3 is TGTGCCAGCATCGACAGCCCCTACGAGCAGTACTTC.

This clonotype occurred many times. The V gene is TRBV11-3, the J gene TRBJ2-1, with D perhaps TRBD2 (6 bases). Trimming left V 1 base short and J 10 bases short, with 17 bases between. Germline CDR1 reads SGHNT; CDR2 reads YENEEA. The CDR3 totals 15 residues. The DNA of the CDR3 is TGTGCCAGCAGCTTAGGTTTTAGCGGAGGGCGGGAGCAGTTCTTC. It is translated as CASSLGFSGGREQFF.

This chain connects TRBV20-1 to TRBJ2-3; 7 bases line up with TRBD2. The CDR3 has 12 amino acids. Germline V CDR1 and CDR2: DFQATT, SNEGSKA (reference sequence). CDR3 amino acids: CGLVGGADTQYF. The CDR3 nucleotides are TGCGGTTTAGTGGGGGGGGCAGATACGCAGTATTTT.

Ten or more counts support this clonotype. The rearrangement joins TRBV30 to TRBJ2-7, with 13 bases fitting TRBD2. CDR1 and CDR2 (germline): GTSNPN, SVGIG (reference sequence). This CDR3 has 14 residues. The J segment lost 2 bases and the V segment lost 6 bases, leaving 4 bases of the junction unmatched. The CDR3 is CACKTSGRPYEQYF. CDR3 coding DNA: TGTGCCTGCAAGACTAGCGGGAGGCCCTACGAGCAGTACTTC.

Comments on this clonotype: A much larger clone lies one base from this, so it may be a read error. The chain links TRBV20-1 to TRBJ2-5, with D tentatively TRBD1 (5 bases). The CDR3 length is 13 residues. V shed 3 bases and J shed 5 bases, with 13 bases lying between them. The germline V gene encodes CDR1 DFQATT and CDR2 SNEGSKA (reference sequence). CDR3 DNA: TGCAGTGCTAGCAGGGCTAGTGGGGAGACCCAGTACTTC. It yields the protein CSASRASGETQYF.